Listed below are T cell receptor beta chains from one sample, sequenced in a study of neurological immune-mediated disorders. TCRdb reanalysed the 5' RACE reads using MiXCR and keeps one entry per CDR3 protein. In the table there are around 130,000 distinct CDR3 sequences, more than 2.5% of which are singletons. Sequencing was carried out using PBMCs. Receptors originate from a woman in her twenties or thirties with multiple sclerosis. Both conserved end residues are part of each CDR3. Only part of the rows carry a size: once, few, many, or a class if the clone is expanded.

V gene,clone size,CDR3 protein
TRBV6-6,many,CASSPGKYFNDEQFF
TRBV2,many,CASNRGTYGYTF
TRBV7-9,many,CASSSGVLTEAFF
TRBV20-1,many,CSARTPTGEKLFF
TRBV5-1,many,CASSLLQETQYF
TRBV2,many,CASNSGQGDEKLFF
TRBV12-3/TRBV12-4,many,CASSPQDALYNEQFF
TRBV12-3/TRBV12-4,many,CASTLGDSTNYGYTF
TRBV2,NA,CASRRDRGDNQPQHF
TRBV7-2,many,CASSLKGLASHEQYF
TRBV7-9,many,CAVGVGDGNTIYF
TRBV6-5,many,CASSYGRDTEAFF
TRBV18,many,CASSPNGGMNTEAFF
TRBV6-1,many,CASTSGAGWSNQPQHF
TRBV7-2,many,CASSIGTMNTEAFF
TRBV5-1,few,CASSPASGVNTEAFF
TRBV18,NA,CASSPSTGYTQYF
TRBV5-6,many,CASSLQGKGNQPQHF
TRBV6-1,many,CASSEPTSGAAYEQYF
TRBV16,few,CASSPGQGLQPQHF
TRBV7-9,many,CASSLGAGSDTQYF
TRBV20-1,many,CSALVREIWETQYF
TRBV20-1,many,CSAIGQGPLGYGYTF
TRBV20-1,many,CSASYSTDTQYF
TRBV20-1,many,CSAYNSGQNEKLFF
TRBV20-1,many,CSALSQNQPQHF
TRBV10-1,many,CASSESTGTGGYNEQFF
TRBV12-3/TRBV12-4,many,CASSWNTGELFF
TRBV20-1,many,CSASGIATYEQYF
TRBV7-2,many,CASSAPSLATQYF
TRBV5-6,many,CASSFAGPREQYF
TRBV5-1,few,CANSFDRGHEQYF
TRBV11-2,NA,CASVGEDNSPLHF
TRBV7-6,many,CASSLPAGLAAVSSYNEQFF
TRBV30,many,CAWSGIPSGSRNTGELFF
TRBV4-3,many,CASSQERETVYDTIYF
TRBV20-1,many,CSARRTEPNTEAFF
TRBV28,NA,CASSLSQGSVMEQYF
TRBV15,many,CATSTPRSWQYF
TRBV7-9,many,CASSYPGEQFF
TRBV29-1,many,CSVVGLAGTSTDTQYF
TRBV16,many,CASSHEGLATYNEQFF
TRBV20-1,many,CSPSGRAQNYGYTF
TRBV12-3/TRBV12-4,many,CASSLLGQGAVNEQYF
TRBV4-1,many,CASSPGTRTGTYEQYF
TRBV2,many,CARLDLNTEAFF
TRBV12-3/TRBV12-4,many,CASSSPSQTGLYEQFF
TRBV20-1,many,CSARDWGGYTF
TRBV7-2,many,CASSLAPGANVLTF
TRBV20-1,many,CSARREGDSYNEQFF
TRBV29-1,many,CSVAPGTGETQYF
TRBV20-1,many,CSARDSATGPYEQYF
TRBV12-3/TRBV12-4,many,CASSRTSRYEQYF
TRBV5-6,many,CASSLWGFGTEAFF
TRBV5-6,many,CASSMTDYNEQFF